This record looks at one T cell receptor beta chain sequence and its context. Its antigen is undetermined. One entry per CDR3 protein results from TCRdb running MiXCR on the PCR reads. The data show approximately 680,000 distinct CDR3 sequences, about 25% seen once. This record comes from a study of molecular identifiers for immune sequencing clone quantification. The study's findings and limits: Over 98% of effector molecules, yet under 1% of naive-cell molecules, were held by clones above 20 RNA copies.

CDR3 size: 15 residues. Germline lookup yields CDR1 SEHNR and CDR2 FQNEAQ (reference sequence). Trimming pared 5 bases from V and 4 bases from J, leaving 17 bases between. This chain joins TRBV7-9 and TRBJ1-1; TRBD1 is a possible D gene (5 bases). Sequenced material: naive CD8+ T cells from blood, with Jurkat cell RNA spiked in. The subset: FACS-sorted CD8+CD4-CCR7+CD45RA+ naive T cells. The TCR originated in a human donor in good health. Some libraries in this study had Jurkat cell RNA spiked in. DNA of the CDR3: TGTGCCAGCAGCCAGGGATGGTGGGAAAGCACTGAAGCTTTCTTT. This translates into CASSQGWWESTEAFF.